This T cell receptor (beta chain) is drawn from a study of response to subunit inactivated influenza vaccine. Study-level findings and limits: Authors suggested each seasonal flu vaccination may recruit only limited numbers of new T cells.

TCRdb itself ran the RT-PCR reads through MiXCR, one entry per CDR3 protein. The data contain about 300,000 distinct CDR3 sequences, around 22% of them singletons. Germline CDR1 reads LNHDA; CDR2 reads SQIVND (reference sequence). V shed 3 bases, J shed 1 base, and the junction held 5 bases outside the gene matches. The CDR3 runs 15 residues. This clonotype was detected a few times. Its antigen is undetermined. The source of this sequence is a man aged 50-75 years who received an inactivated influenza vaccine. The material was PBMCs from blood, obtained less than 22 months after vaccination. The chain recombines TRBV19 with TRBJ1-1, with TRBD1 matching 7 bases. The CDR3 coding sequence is TGTGCCAGTAGTATCAGAGGGGGCGCGAACACTGAAGCTTTCTTT. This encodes CASSIRGGANTEAFF. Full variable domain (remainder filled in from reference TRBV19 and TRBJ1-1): DGGITQSPKYLFRKEGQNVTLSCEQNLNHDAMYWYRQDPGQGLRLIYYSQIVNDFQKGDIAEGYSVSREKKESFPLTVTSAQKNPTAFYLCASSIRGGANTEAFFGQGTRLTVV.